This TCR beta chain derives from a study of blood T cell repertoires in COVID-19. Study information: The samples span acute and convalescent COVID-19 from the United States, Italy and Spain. The analysed material was cDNA or gDNA that came from T cells, B-cell-depleted T cells, or PBMCs.

In the source study's methods: Reference gene primer amplification yielded estimated nucleated cell counts. TCRdb keeps only in-frame clones here, not all; method: immunoSEQ multiplex PCR. The D gene and trimming were derived from the DNA, and the V and J assignments and clone size from that table. This sample yields 55,000 to 85,000 clones, of which approximately 86% are seen a single time; 10% to 15% belongs to the top ten. The V segment lost 4 bases and the J segment 7 bases; nucleotides outside the gene matches: 5. The CDR3 covers 15 residues. CDR1 is SGHNT, CDR2 YYREEE, per germline (reference sequence).

The source material was peripheral blood. This clonotype was obtained from a human donor in a cohort sampled during active COVID-19. This rearrangement joins TRBV5-4 to TRBJ1-6; TRBD1 agrees at 10 bases. The CDR3 DNA sequence: TGTGCCAGCAGCGAAAGACAGGGGGCGAATTCACCCCTCCACTTT. Its protein product is CASSERQGANSPLHF.